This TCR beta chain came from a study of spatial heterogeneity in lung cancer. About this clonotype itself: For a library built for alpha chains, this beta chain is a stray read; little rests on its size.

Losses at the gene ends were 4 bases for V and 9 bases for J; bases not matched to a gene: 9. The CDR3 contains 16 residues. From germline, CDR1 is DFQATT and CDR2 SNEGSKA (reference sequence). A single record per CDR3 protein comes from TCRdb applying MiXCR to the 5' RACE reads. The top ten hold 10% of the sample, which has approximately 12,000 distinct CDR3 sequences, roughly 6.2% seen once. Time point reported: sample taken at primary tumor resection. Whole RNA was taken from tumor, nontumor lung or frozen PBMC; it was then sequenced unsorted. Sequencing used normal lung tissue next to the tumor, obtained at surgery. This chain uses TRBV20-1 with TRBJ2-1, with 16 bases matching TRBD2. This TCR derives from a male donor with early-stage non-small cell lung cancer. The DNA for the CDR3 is TGCAGTGCTACCCCCAGTGGGACTAGCGGGAGGGGTGAGCAGTTCTTC. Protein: CSATPSGTSGRGEQFF.